The clone carrying this T cell receptor beta chain was observed a single time. The entry originates in a study of OX40 agonist ivuxolimab in advanced cancers. This CDR3 comprises 16 residues. V shed 1 base, J shed 4 bases, and the junction held 6 bases outside the gene matches. Germline V lookup: CDR1 LGHNT, CDR2 FRNRAP. Sequenced by immunoSEQ multiplex PCR; TCRdb stores in-frame clones only, minus some. The repertoire consists of about 38,000 clones, with 60% to 85% occurring once and the leading ten covering 9.5% to 10%. The sequence derives from an adult with an advanced solid tumor such as melanoma, head and neck, liver or kidney cancer. The sequences come from CD4+ or CD8+ T cells sorted from blood, collected in a trial of the OX40 agonist ivuxolimab. The chain combines TRBV12-5 with TRBJ2-3, with TRBD2 matching 9 bases. CDR3 in amino acids: CASGLGRAGGADTQYF. CDR3 DNA: TGTGCTAGTGGTTTGGGTAGAGCGGGAGGAGCAGATACGCAGTATTTT.